This is a list of T cell receptor beta chains from one sample in a study of shared clonotypes between healthy human individuals. TCRdb keeps only in-frame clones here, not all; method: immunoSEQ multiplex PCR. The sample consists of around 610,000 clones, roughly 96% of them appearing once. Sequencing was performed on naive CD8+ T cells sorted from blood. The receptors come from a woman aged 25 to 39 in good health. Both conserved end residues are part of each CDR3. The order of the fields is clone size, V gene, J gene, D gene, CDR3 protein, CDR3 DNA. The D gene is left open where the match is weak. Size values are once, few and many counts, or a class for expanded clones, and some rows have none.

>.|TRBV27|TRBJ2-1|.
CASSQDYSSYNEQFF
TGTGCCAGCAGTCAGGACTACAGCTCCTACAATGAGCAGTTCTTC
>once|TRBV16|TRBJ1-4|.
CASSQSISREKLFF
TGTGCCAGCAGCCAATCCATCTCTCGTGAAAAACTGTTTTTT
>.|TRBV2|TRBJ1-2|.
CASSDEGIMRTMLGYTF
TGTGCCAGCAGTGATGAGGGAATCATGCGAACTATGCTTGGCTACACCTTC
>.|TRBV5-6|TRBJ2-5|.
CASSLWATPNQETQYF
TGTGCCAGCAGCTTGTGGGCTACACCAAATCAAGAGACCCAGTACTTC
>.|TRBV4-2|TRBJ1-6|.
CASSHGASPLHF
TGTGCCAGCAGCCACGGCGCCTCACCCCTCCACTTT
>.|TRBV7-2|TRBJ2-7|TRBD2
CASSPTLRLAGESEQYF
TGTGCCAGCAGCCCAACCCTCAGACTAGCGGGAGAGAGCGAGCAGTACTTC
>.|TRBV7-9|TRBJ2-1|TRBD1
CASSGPGGNEQFF
TGTGCCAGCAGCGGCCCAGGGGGAAATGAGCAGTTCTTC
>.|TRBV7-9|TRBJ2-3|.
CASSLLADTQYF
TGTGCCAGCAGCTTGTTGGCAGATACGCAGTATTTT
>.|TRBV11-3|TRBJ1-3|.
CASSLDGSSGNTIYF
TGTGCCAGCAGCTTAGACGGCAGCTCTGGAAACACCATATATTTT
>.|TRBV27|TRBJ2-1|.
CASSLSGLDEQFF
TGTGCCAGCAGTTTATCGGGGCTGGATGAGCAGTTCTTC
>few|TRBV2|TRBJ1-5|.
CASSAKGWGNQPQHF
TGTGCCAGCAGTGCTAAAGGGTGGGGCAATCAGCCCCAGCATTTT
>.|TRBV5-4|TRBJ2-1|TRBD2
CASSQTSGSYGEQFF
TGTGCCAGCAGCCAGACTAGCGGGAGCTATGGTGAGCAGTTCTTC
>.|TRBV10-3|TRBJ2-7|TRBD1
CAISELVTGIYEQYF
TGTGCCATCAGTGAGCTGGTGACAGGGATATACGAGCAGTACTTC
>.|TRBV7-8|TRBJ2-5|.
CASSLALIGGHQETQYF
TGTGCCAGCAGCTTAGCTTTAATTGGTGGCCACCAAGAGACCCAGTACTTC
>.|TRBV6-5|TRBJ1-1|.
CASSYSAMNTEAFF
TGTGCCAGCAGTTACTCAGCTATGAACACTGAAGCTTTCTTT
>.|TRBV27|TRBJ2-2|.
CASSHHGTGNTGELFF
TGTGCCAGCAGTCATCACGGGACGGGGAACACCGGGGAGCTGTTTTTT
>.|TRBV28|TRBJ2-3|TRBD2
CASSLTSGSRTDTQYF
TGTGCCAGCAGTTTGACTAGCGGGAGTCGGACAGATACGCAGTATTTT
>.|TRBV28|TRBJ1-1|.
CASSLGQFNTEAFF
TGTGCCAGCAGTTTAGGGCAGTTCAACACTGAAGCTTTCTTT
>.|TRBV6-4|TRBJ2-7|.
CASSDPAGEQYF
TGTGCCAGCAGTGACCCGGCGGGGGAGCAGTACTTC
>.|TRBV2|TRBJ1-5|.
CASSVSQETRHQPQHF
TGTGCCAGCAGTGTATCACAGGAAACTAGGCATCAGCCCCAGCATTTT
>.|TRBV19|TRBJ2-7|TRBD2
CASSSSSGSHEQYF
TGTGCCAGTAGTAGCTCTAGCGGGAGTCACGAGCAGTACTTC
>.|TRBV19|TRBJ2-1|TRBD2
CASSMVPSGTNEQFF
TGTGCCAGTAGTATGGTTCCTAGCGGGACCAATGAGCAGTTCTTC
>.|TRBV4-1|TRBJ2-1|TRBD1
CASSPGQYAYNEQFF
TGCGCCAGCAGCCCGGGACAGTACGCCTACAATGAGCAGTTCTTC
>once|TRBV30|TRBJ1-1|.
CAWSVVAYTEAFF
TGTGCCTGGAGTGTCGTCGCCTACACTGAAGCTTTCTTT
>.|TRBV14|TRBJ2-7|TRBD2
CASSPTSGAYEQYF
TGTGCCAGCAGCCCGACTAGCGGGGCCTACGAGCAGTACTTC
>.|TRBV28|TRBJ2-5|.
CASSLALDFQETQYF
TGTGCCAGCAGTTTAGCGCTTGATTTCCAAGAGACCCAGTACTTC
>.|TRBV11-2|TRBJ1-2|TRBD1
CASSGPGQGNYGYTF
TGTGCCAGCAGCGGCCCGGGACAGGGCAACTATGGCTACACCTTC
>.|TRBV11-2|TRBJ1-2|.
CASSEQYSPSYGYTF
TGTGCCAGCAGCGAACAGTACTCGCCCTCCTATGGCTACACCTTC